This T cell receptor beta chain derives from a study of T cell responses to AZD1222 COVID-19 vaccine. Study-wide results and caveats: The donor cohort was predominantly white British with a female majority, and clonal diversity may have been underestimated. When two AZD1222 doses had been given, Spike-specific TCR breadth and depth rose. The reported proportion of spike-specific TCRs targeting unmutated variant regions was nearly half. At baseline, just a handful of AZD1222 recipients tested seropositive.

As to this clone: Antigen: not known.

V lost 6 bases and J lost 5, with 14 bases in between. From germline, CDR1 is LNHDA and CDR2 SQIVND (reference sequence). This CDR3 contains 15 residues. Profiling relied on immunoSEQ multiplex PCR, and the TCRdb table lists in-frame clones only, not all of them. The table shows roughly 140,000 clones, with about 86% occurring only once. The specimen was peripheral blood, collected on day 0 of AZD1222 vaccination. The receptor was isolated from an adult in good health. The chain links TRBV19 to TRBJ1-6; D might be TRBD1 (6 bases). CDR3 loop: CASRSSDSNNSPLHF. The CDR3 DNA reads TGTGCCAGTAGAAGCTCGGACAGCAATAATTCACCCCTCCACTTT.